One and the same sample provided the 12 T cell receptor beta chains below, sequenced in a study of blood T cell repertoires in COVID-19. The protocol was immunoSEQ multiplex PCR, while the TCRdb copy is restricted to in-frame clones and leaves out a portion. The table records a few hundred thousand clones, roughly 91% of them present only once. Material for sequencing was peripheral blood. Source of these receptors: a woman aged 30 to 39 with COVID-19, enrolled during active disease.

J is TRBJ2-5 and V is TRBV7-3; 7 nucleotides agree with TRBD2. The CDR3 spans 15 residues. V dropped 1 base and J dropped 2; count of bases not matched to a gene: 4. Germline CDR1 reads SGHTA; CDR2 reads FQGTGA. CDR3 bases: TGTGCCAGCAGCTTAAGGGGGGGAAAGCAAGAGACCCAGTACTTC. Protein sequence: CASSLRGGKQETQYF.

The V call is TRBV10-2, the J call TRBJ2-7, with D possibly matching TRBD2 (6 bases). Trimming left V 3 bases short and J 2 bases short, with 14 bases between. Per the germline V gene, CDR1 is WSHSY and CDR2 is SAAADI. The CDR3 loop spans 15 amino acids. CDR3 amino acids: CASSDFRRGAYEQYV. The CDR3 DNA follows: TGCGCCAGCAGTGACTTCCGGCGGGGCGCCTACGAGCAGTACGTC.

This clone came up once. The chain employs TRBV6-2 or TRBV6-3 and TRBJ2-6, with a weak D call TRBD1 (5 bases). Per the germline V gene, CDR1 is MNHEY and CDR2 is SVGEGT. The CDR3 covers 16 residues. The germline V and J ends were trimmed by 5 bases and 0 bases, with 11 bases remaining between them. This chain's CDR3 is CASSRQPSSGANVLTF. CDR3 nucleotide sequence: TGTGCCAGCAGTAGACAGCCCTCCTCTGGGGCCAACGTCCTGACTTTC.

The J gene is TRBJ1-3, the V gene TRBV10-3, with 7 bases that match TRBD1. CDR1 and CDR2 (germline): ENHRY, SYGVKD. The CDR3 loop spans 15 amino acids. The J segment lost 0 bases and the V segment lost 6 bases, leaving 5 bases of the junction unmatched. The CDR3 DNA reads TGTGCCATCAGCCCTACAGGGGACTCTGGAAACACCATATATTTT. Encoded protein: CAISPTGDSGNTIYF.

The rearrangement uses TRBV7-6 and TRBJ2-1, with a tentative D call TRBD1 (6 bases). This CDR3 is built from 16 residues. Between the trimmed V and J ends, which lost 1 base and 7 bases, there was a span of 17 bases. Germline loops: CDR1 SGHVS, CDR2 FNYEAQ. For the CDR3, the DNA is TGTGCCAGCAGCTTAGTAGGTCAGGGGATAGAAAATGAGCAGTTCTTC. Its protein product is CASSLVGQGIENEQFF.

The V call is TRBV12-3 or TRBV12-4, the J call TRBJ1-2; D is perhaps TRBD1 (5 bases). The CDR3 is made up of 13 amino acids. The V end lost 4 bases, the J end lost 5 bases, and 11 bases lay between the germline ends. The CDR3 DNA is TGTGCCAGCAGTTGGGGGGTCCGATATGGCTACACCTTC. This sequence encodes CASSWGVRYGYTF.

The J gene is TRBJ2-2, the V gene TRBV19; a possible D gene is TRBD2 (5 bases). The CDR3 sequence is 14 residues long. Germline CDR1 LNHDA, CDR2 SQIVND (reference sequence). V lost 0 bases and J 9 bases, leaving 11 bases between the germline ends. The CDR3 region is CASSIDRTGRELFF. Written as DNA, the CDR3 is TGTGCCAGTAGTATAGATAGGACGGGGAGGGAGCTGTTTTTT.

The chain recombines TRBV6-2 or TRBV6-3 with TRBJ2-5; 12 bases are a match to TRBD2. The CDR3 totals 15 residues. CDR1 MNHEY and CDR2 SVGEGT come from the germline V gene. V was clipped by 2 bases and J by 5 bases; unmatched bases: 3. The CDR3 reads CASSYALAGGETQYF. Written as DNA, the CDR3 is TGTGCCAGCAGTTACGCCCTAGCGGGGGGGGAGACCCAGTACTTC.

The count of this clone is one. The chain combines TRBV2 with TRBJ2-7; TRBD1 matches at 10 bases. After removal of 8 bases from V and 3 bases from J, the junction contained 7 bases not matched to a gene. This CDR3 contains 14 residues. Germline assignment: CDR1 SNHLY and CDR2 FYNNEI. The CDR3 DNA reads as TGTGCCAGCTGTGTCGGGACAGGGGTCTACGAGCAGTACTTC. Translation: CASCVGTGVYEQYF.

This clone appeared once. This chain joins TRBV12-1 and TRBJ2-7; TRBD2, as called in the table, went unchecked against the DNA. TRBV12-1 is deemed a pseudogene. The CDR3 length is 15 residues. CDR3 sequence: CASSLMRGLAYEQYF. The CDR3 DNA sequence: TGTGCCAGCAGCTTGATGCGGGGGTTAGCCTACGAGCAGTACTTC.

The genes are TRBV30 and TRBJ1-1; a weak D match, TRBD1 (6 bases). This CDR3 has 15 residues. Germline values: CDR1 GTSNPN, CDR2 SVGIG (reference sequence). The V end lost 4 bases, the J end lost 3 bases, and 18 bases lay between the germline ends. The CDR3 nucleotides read TGTGCCTGGAACACCGGGACACAACCTTACACTGAAGCTTTCTTT. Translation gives CAWNTGTQPYTEAFF.

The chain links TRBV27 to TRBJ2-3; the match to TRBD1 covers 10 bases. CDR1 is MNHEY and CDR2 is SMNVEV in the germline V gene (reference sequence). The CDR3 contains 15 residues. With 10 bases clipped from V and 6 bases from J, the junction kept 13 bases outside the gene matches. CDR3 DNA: TGTGCCACCCGTTGGGGGACAGGGGTTTTCGATACGCAGTATTTT. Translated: CATRWGTGVFDTQYF.